These 26 T cell receptor beta chains were all obtained from the same sample, sequenced in a study of blood T cells in healthy people across ages. PCR was performed a second time for 7 to 11 cycles using a sample-barcoded 5' primer and a J-beta primer mix. TCRdb ran MiXCR on the 5' RACE reads and lists one entry per CDR3 protein. The sample carries about 570,000 distinct CDR3 sequences, roughly 29% recorded once. The sequencing sample was made of blood. Every receptor here comes from a woman between 65 and 79 years old in good health.

This clonotype was detected a few times. The V gene is TRBV6-5, the J gene TRBJ2-5; D remains ambiguous. The CDR3 totals 14 residues. Germline assignment: CDR1 MNHEY and CDR2 SVGAGI. Trimming removed 5 bases at V and 1 base at J, with 11 bases between. CDR3 DNA sequence: TGTGCCAGCAGTATGGCAGGTATCCAAGAGACCCAGTACTTC. Residues: CASSMAGIQETQYF.

This clonotype was detected a few times. The rearrangement uses TRBV5-1 and TRBJ2-3; D unclear. Trimming removed 0 bases at V and 11 bases at J, with 16 bases between. CDR3 length equals 14 residues. CDR1 is SGHRS and CDR2 is YFSETQ in the germline V gene. The DNA of the CDR3 is TGCGCCAGCAGCTTGGCTTCAGGAACCAGTCTGCAGTATTTT. Its translation: CASSLASGTSLQYF.

The table lists this clonotype with a few counts. The genes are TRBV6-1 and TRBJ1-1; D unclear. The germline CDR1 and CDR2 sequences are MNHNS and SASEGT. V was trimmed by 0 bases and J by 6 bases, leaving 11 bases between them. CDR3 length equals 14 residues. CDR3 bases: TGTGCCAGCAGTGAAGCGCGGGCAGCCGCTGAAGCTTTCTTT. It encodes CASSEARAAAEAFF.

This clonotype was counted between two and nine times. This rearrangement joins TRBV2 to TRBJ1-2; 8 nucleotides line up with TRBD1. Germline CDR1 and CDR2: SNHLY and FYNNEI. The length of the CDR3 is 14 residues. V trimming: 6 bases; J trimming: 6 bases; junction bases outside the gene matches: 9. CDR3 sequence (DNA): TGTGCCAGCAGAGAACAGGGGGAGGGAGATGGCTACACCTTC. Amino acid sequence: CASREQGEGDGYTF. The entire variable domain, with the rest obtained from reference TRBV2 and TRBJ1-2, is as follows: EPEVTQTPSHQVTQMGQEVILRCVPISNHLYFYWYRQILGQKVEFLVSFYNNEISEKSEIFDDQFSVERPDGSNFTLKIRSTKLEDSAMYFCASREQGEGDGYTFGSGTRLTVV.

This clonotype was found a few times. The chain links TRBV3-1 to TRBJ2-1; D is undetermined. This CDR3 has 15 amino acids. V lost 4 bases to trimming and J lost 2 bases, with 12 bases between them. Germline CDR1 and CDR2: LGHDT and YNNKEL (reference sequence). This CDR3 is CASSRRRHTYNEQFF. As DNA, the CDR3 is TGTGCCAGCAGCCGCCGGAGACACACCTACAATGAGCAGTTCTTC.

This clonotype was counted only a few times. As DNA, the CDR3 is TGTGCCAGCAGCTTAGCCCTCGGCTATGGCTACACCTTC. This gives the protein CASSLALGYGYTF. The chain links TRBV7-9 to TRBJ1-2; D is unresolved. The CDR3 runs 13 residues. Germline-derived CDR1 and CDR2 are SEHNR and FQNEAQ (reference sequence). Trimming shortened V by 0 bases and J by 4 bases, and 6 bases separated the two germline ends.

This clonotype was picked up a small number of times. The rearrangement links TRBV29-1 to TRBJ1-1; the D is unclear. Per the germline V gene, CDR1 is SQVTM and CDR2 is ANQGSEA. V lost 5 bases, J lost 0 bases, and 7 bases lay in between. This CDR3 comprises 12 residues. Here the CDR3 reads CSVRVMNTEAFF. DNA for the CDR3: TGCAGCGTTAGAGTTATGAACACTGAAGCTTTCTTT.

This clonotype was seen a few times. Because it lacks the conserved phenylalanine or tryptophan at the end, this CDR3 is likely a read error. This chain joins TRBV20-1 and TRBJ1-5; 8 bases map to TRBD1. CDR1 DFQATT and CDR2 SNEGSKA come from the germline V gene (reference sequence). With V trimmed by 3 bases and J by 6 bases, 7 bases remained unmatched. CDR3 length: 14 amino acids. In nucleotides, the CDR3 is TGCAGTGCTAGTAATAGACAGGGGTTTCAGCCCCAGCATCTT. This gives the protein CSASNRQGFQPQHL.

This clonotype was seen a handful of times. V gene TRBV5-1 combines with J gene TRBJ1-1; D not resolved. Trimming pared 2 bases from V and 0 bases from J, leaving 8 bases between. The germline CDR1 and CDR2 sequences are SGHRS and YFSETQ. The CDR3 consists of 14 residues. CDR3 nucleotide sequence: TGCGCCAGCAGCTTAAGCCGAATGAACACTGAAGCTTTCTTT. As protein: CASSLSRMNTEAFF.

This clonotype was counted between two and nine times. The chain employs TRBV9 and TRBJ2-1; 7 bases line up with TRBD2. After removal of 4 bases from V and 10 bases from J, the junction contained 8 bases not matched to a gene. The CDR3 sequence is 13 residues long. The germline CDR1 and CDR2 sequences are SGDLS and YYNGEE. The CDR3 coding sequence is TGTGCCAGCAGCAACTCACCGGGACTAGAGCAGTTCTTC. It yields the protein CASSNSPGLEQFF.

V gene TRBV5-1 combines with J gene TRBJ2-7; the match to TRBD2 covers 11 bases. With V trimmed by 3 bases and J by 1 base, 12 bases remained unmatched. Germline CDR1 SGHRS, CDR2 YFSETQ. CDR3 size: 18 residues. CDR3 in amino acids: CASSSNFLAGGLSYEQYF. The CDR3 nucleotides are TGCGCCAGCAGCTCGAATTTTCTAGCGGGGGGTTTATCCTACGAGCAGTACTTC.

This clonotype was picked up a small number of times. This chain joins TRBV7-2 and TRBJ2-5; D not certain. The last part of the DNA fits TRBJ2-1 better; the J call may be wrong. Germline V gene data show CDR1 as SGHTA and CDR2 as FQGNSA. CDR3 length: 11 residues. CDR3 amino acids: CASSRSREQFF. As DNA, the CDR3 is TGTGCCAGCAGCCGTAGCAGAGAGCAGTTCTTC.

The V gene is TRBV12-3 or TRBV12-4, the J gene TRBJ1-1; no clear D. The CDR3 extends over 12 amino acids. Trimming stripped 4 bases from V and 5 bases from J, with 8 bases between. The DNA for the CDR3 is TGTGCCAGCAGTTCCCGATGGACTGAAGCTTTCTTT. Encoded protein: CASSSRWTEAFF.

The chain joins TRBV6-5 to TRBJ1-3, with 7 bases fitting TRBD1. V lost 5 bases, J lost 3 bases, and 4 bases stayed unmatched. Germline values: CDR1 MNHEY, CDR2 SVGAGI. The CDR3 spans 14 residues. CDR3 sequence: CASSPWTGGNTIYF. For the CDR3, the DNA is TGTGCCAGCAGTCCGTGGACAGGTGGAAACACCATATATTTT.

This chain connects TRBV7-2 to TRBJ1-2; TRBD1 aligns across 12 bases. The CDR3 length is 17 residues. With V trimmed by 1 base and J by 4 bases, 7 bases remained unmatched. Germline CDR1 and CDR2: SGHTA and FQGNSA. CDR3: CASSLDSGTGGTYGYTF. DNA of the CDR3: TGTGCCAGCAGCTTAGATTCCGGGACAGGGGGCACCTATGGCTACACCTTC.

This clonotype has only a few counts. The CDR3 does not end in the conserved phenylalanine or tryptophan, so this is likely a read error. The rearrangement joins TRBV24-1 to TRBJ2-5; tentative D call: TRBD2 (6 bases). Germline CDR1 and CDR2: KGHDR and SFDVKD. Deletions cut 4 bases from V and 2 bases from J, with 13 bases between. The CDR3 covers 15 residues. The CDR3: CATSDVGSGQETQYL. CDR3 in DNA: TGTGCCACCAGTGACGTCGGGAGCGGGCAAGAGACCCAGTACCTC.

V is TRBV7-3 and J is TRBJ1-4; 9 bases line up with TRBD1. From germline, CDR1 is SGHTA and CDR2 FQGTGA. J gave up 5 bases and V 5 bases, and 6 bases lay outside the gene matches. The CDR3 totals 15 residues. In DNA, the CDR3 is TGTGCCAGCAGCCAAACAGGGGGCGCAAATGAAAAACTGTTTTTT. It translates to CASSQTGGANEKLFF.

J is TRBJ2-5 and V is TRBV12-3 or TRBV12-4, with D perhaps matching TRBD2 (7 bases). The CDR3 is 17 residues long. V lost 6 bases and J lost 5, with 25 bases in between. The CDR3 sequence is CASSWGGAVVKSETQYF. In DNA, the CDR3 is TGTGCCAGCAGCTGGGGGGGGGCCGTAGTCAAGTCGGAGACCCAGTACTTC.

J is TRBJ1-4 and V is TRBV3-1, with D perhaps TRBD1 (6 bases). V lost 7 bases, J lost 5 bases, and 14 bases lay in between. In germline, CDR1 is LGHDT, CDR2 YNNKEL (reference sequence). The CDR3 length is 14 residues. The CDR3 DNA reads as TGTGCCAGCACCCAGAAGGGGGGGAATGAAAAACTGTTTTTT. Its protein is CASTQKGGNEKLFF.

The chain carries TRBV29-1 and TRBJ2-7, with TRBD1 as a possible D gene (6 bases). V shed 4 bases and J shed 5 bases, with 12 bases lying between them. The CDR3 covers 12 residues. Germline V gene sequence: CDR1 SQVTM, CDR2 ANQGSEA. CDR3 in amino acids: CSVVQGINEQYF. In DNA, the CDR3 is TGCAGCGTTGTTCAGGGGATCAACGAGCAGTACTTC.

This clonotype showed up just a few times. The chain carries TRBV5-1 and TRBJ2-3; TRBD1 might be the D (5 bases). There are 13 residues in the CDR3. Germline-derived CDR1 and CDR2 are SGHRS and YFSETQ. The germline V and J ends were trimmed by 3 bases and 5 bases, with 10 bases remaining between them. In DNA, the CDR3 is TGCGCCAGCAGCTACGACAGCTTAGATACGCAGTATTTT. Translated: CASSYDSLDTQYF.

Comments on this clonotype: Compared with germline, one end of the junction differs, possibly owing to a read error. V is TRBV6-5 and J is TRBJ1-6; 9 nucleotides line up with TRBD1. Germline CDR1 is MNHEY and CDR2 is SVGAGI. The CDR3 consists of 17 residues. The CDR3 sequence is CASSYSGTGSHNSPLHF. Here the CDR3 DNA reads TGTGCCAGCAGTTACTCGGGGACAGGGAGCCATAATTCACCCCTCCATTTT.

This clonotype was seen a handful of times. V is TRBV29-1 and J is TRBJ1-4, with 8 bases matching TRBD1. The length of the CDR3 is 14 residues. Germline values: CDR1 SQVTM, CDR2 ANQGSEA. The J segment lost 8 bases and the V segment lost 3 bases, leaving 8 bases of the junction unmatched. CDR3: CSVDFGRGREKLFF. The CDR3, as DNA: TGCAGCGTTGATTTTGGCAGGGGGCGCGAAAAACTGTTTTTT.

The chain carries TRBV5-1 and TRBJ1-1; maybe TRBD1 (6 bases). CDR3 length: 14 residues. The germline V gene has CDR1 SGHRS and CDR2 YFSETQ. V lost 6 bases and J lost 1, with 13 bases in between. CDR3 protein: CASTTGGQNTEAFF. CDR3 DNA: TGCGCCAGCACCACGGGGGGACAGAACACTGAAGCTTTCTTT.

The chain links TRBV5-4 to TRBJ2-6, with 7 bases lining up with TRBD1. The CDR3 sequence is 16 residues long. Germline V gene lookup returns CDR1 SGHNT and CDR2 YYREEE (reference sequence). The J segment lost 2 bases and the V segment lost 0 bases, leaving 2 bases of the junction unmatched. The chain's CDR3 is CASSLGQGAGANVLTF. The DNA of the CDR3 is TGTGCCAGCAGCTTGGGACAGGGTGCTGGGGCCAACGTCCTGACTTTC.

The gene calls are TRBV7-2 and TRBJ2-5; 10 positions agree with TRBD1. Matching the DNA end better, TRBJ2-1 makes the J call doubtful. From germline, CDR1 is SGHTA and CDR2 FQGNSA. This CDR3 comprises 18 residues. The CDR3 protein is CASSLEETGGVLGNEQFF. CDR3 coding DNA: TGTGCCAGCAGCTTAGAGGAGACAGGGGGCGTTCTAGGCAATGAGCAGTTCTTC.